This passage covers 25 T cell receptor beta chains from one sample sequenced in a study of blood T cell repertoires in COVID-19. Data came from immunoSEQ multiplex PCR; TCRdb stores just in-frame clones and leaves some out. Among under 300,000 clones listed, about 87% were seen once. The source material was PBMCs or T cells enriched from blood (not recorded which). The source is a middle-aged woman with acute COVID-19.

This clone is deemed medium-sized. The chain combines TRBV13 with TRBJ2-3; D gene uncertain. CDR1 PRHDT and CDR2 FYEKMQ come from the germline V gene (reference sequence). This CDR3 spans 15 amino acids. The V end was cut by 1 base, the J end by 1 base, with 9 bases between. CDR3 amino acids: CASSLDKTRTDTQYF. The CDR3 DNA reads as TGTGCCAGCAGCTTAGATAAAACTCGCACAGATACGCAGTATTTT.

This chain uses TRBV11-2 with TRBJ2-2, with 9 bases that match TRBD1. The CDR3 totals 15 residues. Germline CDR1 reads SGHAT; CDR2 reads FQNNGV. The V gene end was trimmed by 5 bases and the J gene end by 4 bases; junction bases not matched to a gene: 5. The CDR3 DNA reads as TGTGCCAGCAGCCCTGGACAGGGGCCCACCGGGGAGCTGTTTTTT. Amino acid sequence: CASSPGQGPTGELFF. The full variable domain, its missing parts supplied by reference TRBV11-2 and TRBJ2-2, is EAGVAQSPRYKIIEKRQSVAFWCNPISGHATLYWYQQILGQGPKLLIQFQNNGVVDDSQLPKDRFSAERLKGVDSTLKIQPAKLEDSAVYLCASSPGQGPTGELFFGEGSRLTVL.

To note about this clone: The identical CDR3 is also encoded by other nucleotide sequences in the sample. The chain joins TRBV20-1 to TRBJ2-5; D unclear. This CDR3 region has 11 residues. Per germline, CDR1 DFQATT and CDR2 SNEGSKA (reference sequence). Deletions cut 3 bases from V and 5 bases from J, with 7 bases between. The CDR3 loop reads CSARRSETQYF. The CDR3 bases are TGCAGTGCTAGGAGGTCCGAGACCCAGTACTTC.

The chain employs TRBV18 and TRBJ1-6; TRBD1 agrees at 7 bases. V dropped 0 bases and J dropped 6; count of bases not matched to a gene: 5. The germline V gene has CDR1 KGHSH and CDR2 LQKENI. The CDR3 sequence is 16 residues long. The CDR3 loop reads CASSPPGTAANSPLHF. As DNA, the CDR3 is TGTGCCAGCTCACCACCGGGGACAGCCGCTAATTCACCCCTCCACTTT.

This clone was seen a single time. The chain is built from TRBV25-1 and TRBJ2-5, with no clear D. Germline CDR1 MGHDK, CDR2 SYGVNS. With 1 base removed from V and 2 bases from J, the gap between germline ends came to 8 bases. The length of the CDR3 is 14 residues. CDR3: CASSESRGQETQYF. The CDR3 bases are TGTGCCAGCAGTGAATCGAGAGGTCAAGAGACCCAGTACTTC.

The CDR3 loop reads CASSLAGSETQYF. The CDR3 DNA is TGTGCCAGCAGCTTAGCCGGGTCCGAGACCCAGTACTTC. The gene calls are TRBV7-9 and TRBJ2-5; D remains ambiguous. Deletions cut 0 bases from V and 5 bases from J, with 7 bases between. CDR1 is SEHNR, CDR2 FQNEAQ, per germline (reference sequence). The CDR3 sequence is 13 residues long.

This clone has only one observation. J is TRBJ1-2 and V is TRBV2; TRBD1 matches 10 bases. Germline loops: CDR1 SNHLY, CDR2 FYNNEI. The J segment lost 6 bases and the V segment lost 6 bases, leaving 7 bases of the junction unmatched. CDR3 length: 14 amino acids. The CDR3 reads CASSRQGARDGYTF. CDR3 bases: TGTGCCAGCAGCAGACAGGGGGCGCGGGATGGCTACACCTTC.

V is TRBV7-8 and J is TRBJ2-7, with D uncertain. CDR3 length: 11 residues. Germline CDR1 and CDR2: SGHVS and FQNEAQ. The ends were cut back, 5 bases at V and 3 bases at J, with 5 bases in the middle. DNA of the CDR3: TGTGCCAGCAGCCCCCGCTACGAGCAGTACTTC. Its translation is CASSPRYEQYF.

The sample holds one count of this clone. The chain carries TRBV5-1 and TRBJ2-3, with a weak D call TRBD2 (5 bases). This CDR3 is built from 13 residues. Germline CDR1 SGHRS, CDR2 YFSETQ. The germline V and J ends were trimmed by 1 base and 4 bases, with 7 bases remaining between them. The CDR3, as DNA: TGCGCCAGCAGCTTGCGGGAACCAGATACGCAGTATTTT. Translated, it gives CASSLREPDTQYF. Full variable domain (outside the CDR3, taken from reference TRBV5-1 and TRBJ2-3): KAGVTQTPRYLIKTRGQQVTLSCSPISGHRSVSWYQQTPGQGLQFLFEYFSETQRNKGNFPGRFSGRQFSNSRSEMNVSTLELGDSALYLCASSLREPDTQYFGPGTRLTVL.

The gene calls are TRBV10-2 and TRBJ1-1; D might be TRBD1 (6 bases). CDR3 length: 13 residues. V lost 6 bases to trimming and J lost 0 bases, with 8 bases between them. Germline assignment: CDR1 WSHSY and CDR2 SAAADI. CDR3 region: CASSQGMNTEAFF. Written as DNA, the CDR3 is TGCGCCAGCAGCCAGGGGATGAACACTGAAGCTTTCTTT.

The CDR3 DNA sequence: TGCAGTGCTAGTACCAGGGGGAACACTGAAGCTTTCTTT. Its protein is CSASTRGNTEAFF. The V call is TRBV20-1, the J call TRBJ1-1, with D perhaps matching TRBD1 (6 bases). V was clipped by 3 bases and J by 1 base, with 9 bases between them. Germline assignment: CDR1 DFQATT and CDR2 SNEGSKA (reference sequence). The CDR3 totals 13 residues.

This chain uses TRBV18 with TRBJ1-3; 8 bases are shared with TRBD1. Germline V CDR1 and CDR2: KGHSH, LQKENI. There are 17 residues in the CDR3. V shed 2 bases, J shed 4 bases, and the junction held 10 bases outside the gene matches. CDR3 in DNA: TGTGCCAGCTCACCAATCGGACAGGGCTACGCGGGAAACACCATATATTTT. Translated: CASSPIGQGYAGNTIYF.

This clone was detected only once. This chain uses TRBV5-4 with TRBJ1-3; 8 bases agree with TRBD1. Germline V lookup: CDR1 SGHNT, CDR2 YYREEE (reference sequence). The trim removed 5 bases at V and 5 bases at J, leaving 6 bases unmatched. This CDR3 contains 14 residues. The CDR3 DNA is TGTGCCAGCAGTTGGACAGGGTCTCGAAACACCATATATTTT. Protein: CASSWTGSRNTIYF.

The rearrangement uses TRBV14 and TRBJ1-1; unclear D gene. V lost 4 bases, J lost 3 bases, and 9 bases lay in between. The CDR3 runs 13 residues. CDR1 SGHDN and CDR2 FVKESK come from the germline V gene. CDR3 nucleotides: TGTGCCAGCAGCCGTCTACTGCACACTGAAGCTTTCTTT. Encoded protein: CASSRLLHTEAFF.

The V call is TRBV7-9, the J call TRBJ2-3; TRBD1 matches at 10 bases. Trimming took 4 bases from V and 5 from J; bases not matched to a gene: 3. The CDR3 consists of 14 residues. Germline loops: CDR1 SEHNR, CDR2 FQNEAQ (reference sequence). DNA for the CDR3: TGTGCCAGCAGCTCGACAGGGGGCAGAGATACGCAGTATTTT. As protein: CASSSTGGRDTQYF. The full variable domain, rest sourced from reference TRBV7-9 and TRBJ2-3, is DTGVSQNPRHKITKRGQNVTFRCDPISEHNRLYWYRQTLGQGPEFLTYFQNEAQLEKSRLLSDRFSAERPKGSFSTLEIQRTEQGDSAMYLCASSSTGGRDTQYFGPGTRLTVL.

This clone was detected only a few times. The genes are TRBV30 and TRBJ1-2, with D unclear. This CDR3 region has 12 residues. Per the germline V gene, CDR1 is GTSNPN and CDR2 is SVGIG (reference sequence). The ends were cut back, 4 bases at V and 2 bases at J, with 8 bases in the middle. Written as DNA, the CDR3 is TGTGCCTGGACTTCGGGAAACTATGGCTACACCTTC. Its translation: CAWTSGNYGYTF.

This clone has a single count. The chain recombines TRBV6-5 with TRBJ1-2; no reliable D call. The CDR3 extends over 12 amino acids. Per germline, CDR1 MNHEY and CDR2 SVGAGI. The V end lost 6 bases, the J end lost 0 bases, and 5 bases lay between the germline ends. CDR3 region: CASSQANYGYTF. CDR3 nucleotides: TGTGCCAGCAGCCAGGCTAACTATGGCTACACCTTC.

The chain combines TRBV10-2 with TRBJ2-2; TRBD2 matches 8 bases. The CDR3 runs to 17 residues. Trimming at V came to 5 bases and at J to 7 bases, leaving 15 bases not matched to a gene. Germline CDR1 reads WSHSY; CDR2 reads SAAADI. CDR3 protein: CASSPGLARMMGGELFF. The CDR3 DNA follows: TGCGCCAGCAGTCCCGGACTAGCACGCATGATGGGCGGGGAGCTGTTTTTT.

This chain connects TRBV5-4 to TRBJ1-2, with TRBD1 as a possible D gene (5 bases). The CDR3 length is 16 residues. V was pared by 4 bases and J by 3 bases, with 19 bases between. Germline CDR1 SGHNT, CDR2 YYREEE (reference sequence). Here the CDR3 DNA reads TGTGCCAGCAGCCGGGGACTTAACCCCGAGGACTATGGCTACACCTTC. This sequence encodes CASSRGLNPEDYGYTF.

This clone has only a few counts. The chain uses TRBV24-1 and TRBJ1-2; TRBD1 might be the D (6 bases). The length of the CDR3 is 14 residues. The V and J ends lost 9 bases and 4 bases respectively, with 17 bases between them. CDR1 and CDR2 from the germline V gene are KGHDR and SFDVKD. CDR3 bases: TGTGCCACCGCAGATCACAGGGCCAGCTATGGCTACACCTTC. Its protein product is CATADHRASYGYTF.

This chain connects TRBV12-3 or TRBV12-4 to TRBJ1-2, with 7 bases fitting TRBD1. The CDR3 extends over 13 amino acids. The V and J ends lost 5 bases and 7 bases, in that order; junction bases with no gene match: 7. The CDR3 reads CASSLDRVSGYTF. Written as DNA, the CDR3 is TGTGCCAGCAGTCTAGACAGGGTTTCTGGCTACACCTTC.

This clone was counted ten times or more. V gene TRBV6-5 combines with J gene TRBJ1-2; TRBD1 matches at 7 bases. Trimming at V came to 2 bases and at J to 7 bases, leaving 4 bases not matched to a gene. CDR1 is MNHEY and CDR2 is SVGAGI in the germline V gene. CDR3 length: 13 residues. CDR3 bases: TGTGCCAGCAGTTACGCTGACAGGGCTGGCTACACCTTC. Translating gives CASSYADRAGYTF.

This chain joins TRBV6-6 and TRBJ2-3, with D possibly matching TRBD1 (5 bases). Germline CDR1 reads MNHNY; CDR2 reads SVGAGI (reference sequence). The CDR3 has 16 residues. V lost 5 bases to trimming and J lost 1 base, with 16 bases between them. DNA for the CDR3: TGTGCCAGCAGTCGATCTACACTGACAGGCACAGATACGCAGTATTTT. Its protein product is CASSRSTLTGTDTQYF.

J is TRBJ2-1 and V is TRBV9; D is perhaps TRBD2 (6 bases). CDR1 and CDR2 (germline): SGDLS, YYNGEE. This CDR3 contains 16 residues. Trimming removed 0 bases at V and 6 bases at J, with 16 bases between. Here the CDR3 DNA reads TGTGCCAGCAGCGTAGAAGCACGGACTACCCCCAATGAGCAGTTCTTC. Protein: CASSVEARTTPNEQFF.

The J gene is TRBJ2-7, the V gene TRBV7-9; 8 bases agree with TRBD1. V trimming: 5 bases; J trimming: 2 bases; junction bases outside the gene matches: 8. This CDR3 is 15 amino acids long. Per germline, CDR1 SEHNR and CDR2 FQNEAQ (reference sequence). This chain's CDR3 is CASSDRTGWPYEQYF. The CDR3 DNA reads as TGTGCCAGCAGCGACCGGACAGGGTGGCCCTACGAGCAGTACTTC.